The next 21 T cell receptor beta chains were all read from a single sample in a study of T cell repertoires in ileal Crohn's disease (dated by TCRdb to about 2019). The method was the immunoSEQ multiplex PCR assay. Not all clones reach the TCRdb copy of this immuneACCESS table, which keeps in-frame sequences only. Checked studies attribute under half of the gap to unresolved V genes and leave the rest unexplained. Counted in this sample were 14,000 or so clones; less than 85% of them appeared once. The top ten constitute 5.5% to 7% of the sample. The sequenced sample was ileal tissue. The receptors come from an adult with Crohn's disease.

The rearrangement joins TRBV18 to TRBJ1-2, with a possible D match to TRBD1 (5 bases). The germline gives CDR1 KGHSH, CDR2 LQKENI. V was clipped by 6 bases and J by 7 bases, with 18 bases between them. This CDR3 comprises 14 residues. The CDR3 sequence is CASSGGAGQGGYTF. CDR3 nucleotide sequence: TGTGCCAGCTCCGGGGGAGCAGGGCAGGGTGGCTACACCTTC.

By share, this clone counts as large. The V gene is TRBV2, the J gene TRBJ1-5, with TRBD1 identical over 7 bases. Germline CDR1 is SNHLY and CDR2 is FYNNEI. V shed 2 bases and J 5 bases; nucleotides not matched to a gene: 3. The CDR3 sequence is 14 residues long. The CDR3 loop reads CASSEPGGDQPQHF. The CDR3 bases are TGTGCCAGCAGTGAACCAGGGGGGGATCAGCCCCAGCATTTT. Full variable domain (missing parts from reference TRBV2 and TRBJ1-5): EPEVTQTPSHQVTQMGQEVILRCVPISNHLYFYWYRQILGQKVEFLVSFYNNEISEKSEIFDDQFSVERPDGSNFTLKIRSTKLEDSAMYFCASSEPGGDQPQHFGDGTRLSIL.

This clone was recorded only once. This rearrangement joins TRBV7-9 to TRBJ2-7; weak D call: TRBD1 (5 bases). V shed 5 bases and J shed 6 bases, with 8 bases lying between them. CDR3 size: 11 residues. CDR1 and CDR2 from the germline V gene are SEHNR and FQNEAQ (reference sequence). CDR3 region: CASSRQFEQYF. CDR3 bases: TGTGCCAGCAGCCGACAGTTCGAGCAGTACTTC. The full variable domain, with the rest looked up from reference TRBV7-9 and TRBJ2-7, is DTGVSQNPRHKITKRGQNVTFRCDPISEHNRLYWYRQTLGQGPEFLTYFQNEAQLEKSRLLSDRFSAERPKGSFSTLEIQRTEQGDSAMYLCASSRQFEQYFGPGTRLTVT.

This chain connects TRBV6-6 to TRBJ2-7; TRBD1 matches at 8 bases. Germline V gene sequence: CDR1 MNHNY, CDR2 SVGAGI (reference sequence). The trim removed 6 bases at V and 1 base at J, leaving 8 bases unmatched. The length of the CDR3 is 15 residues. In DNA, the CDR3 is TGTGCCAGCAGCCTATCCCGACAGGGGTCCTACGAGCAGTACTTC. It encodes CASSLSRQGSYEQYF.

The chain links TRBV30 to TRBJ1-1; D is uncertain. Germline V lookup: CDR1 GTSNPN, CDR2 SVGIG (reference sequence). The CDR3 length is 14 residues. V was clipped by 0 bases and J by 4 bases, with 12 bases between them. The CDR3 nucleotides are TGTGCCTGGAGTGTATGGGGAAGCCCCACTGAAGCTTTCTTT. It translates to CAWSVWGSPTEAFF.

This chain links TRBV6-5 with TRBJ2-2; possibly TRBD2 for D (5 bases). The germline CDR1 and CDR2 sequences are MNHEY and SVGAGI. There are 15 residues in the CDR3. V shed 7 bases and J shed 0 bases, with 12 bases lying between them. CDR3 coding DNA: TGTGCCAGCACCCCGGACTGGGCGAACACCGGGGAGCTGTTTTTT. It is translated as CASTPDWANTGELFF.

A word on this clone: A much larger clone lies a single base off, so this may be a read error. Distinct nucleotide sequences in the sample also encode this CDR3. The rearrangement uses TRBV6-1 and TRBJ1-1, with a weak D call TRBD1 (6 bases). V was trimmed by 3 bases and J by 4 bases, leaving 21 bases between them. Germline CDR1 MNHNS, CDR2 SASEGT. The CDR3 loop spans 17 amino acids. In DNA, the CDR3 is TGTGCCAGCAGTGAGCATGAAGGAAGAGGGGGACGCACTGAAGCTTTCTTT. It codes for CASSEHEGRGGRTEAFF.

The chain combines TRBV9 with TRBJ2-3; 12 bases match TRBD2. Germline lookup yields CDR1 SGDLS and CDR2 YYNGEE. This CDR3 spans 14 amino acids. Unmatched junction bases numbered 7, after V lost 6 bases and J lost 8 bases. Here the CDR3 reads CASTRLAGEPTQYF. In DNA form, the CDR3 reads TGTGCCAGCACCAGACTAGCGGGGGAACCTACGCAGTATTTT. The entire variable domain, with the rest obtained from reference TRBV9 and TRBJ2-3, is as follows: DSGVTQTPKHLITATGQRVTLRCSPRSGDLSVYWYQQSLDQGLQFLIQYYNGEERAKGNILERFSAQQFPDLHSELNLSSLELGDSALYFCASTRLAGEPTQYFGPGTRLTVL.

The rearrangement links TRBV6-5 to TRBJ2-1; 10 nucleotides align to TRBD2. Trimming took 7 bases from V and 10 from J; bases not matched to a gene: 7. CDR1 and CDR2 (germline): MNHEY, SVGAGI. This CDR3 has 13 amino acids. CDR3 bases: TGTGCCAGCAAGCGGGGGGGACATCACGAGCAGTTCTTC. This codes for CASKRGGHHEQFF.

The chain combines TRBV15 with TRBJ1-5, with no clear D. V lost 0 bases and J 2 bases, leaving 14 bases between the germline ends. Germline assignment: CDR1 LNHNV and CDR2 YYDKDF (reference sequence). The CDR3 length is 17 residues. CDR3 DNA: TGTGCCACCAGCAGAGAGGAGAATTGGTACGGCAATCAGCCCCAGCATTTT. It encodes CATSREENWYGNQPQHF.

In DNA form, the CDR3 reads TGTGCCAGCAGCCCCTCTGGACGGGATAGCAATCAGCCCCAGCATTTT. Its protein is CASSPSGRDSNQPQHF. The chain combines TRBV28 with TRBJ1-5; D is unresolved. The V end was cut by 6 bases, the J end by 0 bases, with 15 bases between. Germline lookup yields CDR1 MDHEN and CDR2 SYDVKM. This CDR3 comprises 16 residues.

This rearrangement joins TRBV19 to TRBJ2-7, with 9 nucleotides matching TRBD1. Germline trimming cut 3 bases from V and 3 bases from J; bases unmatched to any gene: 6. Germline-derived CDR1 and CDR2 are LNHDA and SQIVND (reference sequence). The CDR3 sequence is 15 residues long. This chain's CDR3 is CASSILQGADYEQYF. In DNA form, the CDR3 reads TGTGCCAGTAGTATTTTACAGGGGGCGGACTACGAGCAGTACTTC.

This clone is classed as medium-sized (0.01 to 0.1%). This chain links TRBV7-3 with TRBJ1-1; no definite D call. The length of the CDR3 is 12 residues. CDR1 and CDR2 (germline): SGHTA, FQGTGA. The V gene lost 0 bases and the J gene lost 7 bases, with 6 bases spanning the gap. For the CDR3, the DNA is TGTGCCAGCAGCTTAACCGCCGGTGAAGCTTTCTTT. Protein sequence: CASSLTAGEAFF.

CDR3 bases: TGTGCCAGCAGTCCCCAGGACAGGGGAGGGAATCAGCCCCAGCATTTT. It encodes CASSPQDRGGNQPQHF. The chain couples TRBV28 to TRBJ1-5, with 9 bases that match TRBD1. Germline CDR1 MDHEN, CDR2 SYDVKM. CDR3 length: 16 amino acids. Losses at the gene ends were 5 bases for V and 4 bases for J; bases not matched to a gene: 9.

This clone was recorded only once. CDR3 in amino acids: CASSPRQGIGNTQYF. In DNA, the CDR3 is TGCGCCAGCAGCCCCAGACAGGGAATTGGGAATACGCAGTATTTT. V is TRBV5-1 and J is TRBJ2-3, with 7 bases matching TRBD1. The ends lost 4 bases at V and 7 bases at J; junction bases unmatched: 12. Germline V gives CDR1 SGHRS, CDR2 YFSETQ. CDR3 length: 15 amino acids.

The J gene is TRBJ1-2, the V gene TRBV27, with 8 bases lining up with TRBD1. The germline gives CDR1 MNHEY, CDR2 SMNVEV (reference sequence). With 5 bases clipped from V and 7 bases from J, the junction kept 6 bases outside the gene matches. The CDR3 runs 13 residues. The chain's CDR3 is CASSPGTGGGYTF. For the CDR3, the DNA is TGTGCCAGCAGTCCCGGGACAGGCGGTGGCTACACCTTC.

This clone appeared a few times. J is TRBJ1-1 and V is TRBV5-4; TRBD1 matches 7 bases. After removal of 3 bases from V and 2 bases from J, the junction contained 13 bases not matched to a gene. The CDR3 has 17 amino acids. Germline loops: CDR1 SGHNT, CDR2 YYREEE (reference sequence). The CDR3 DNA reads as TGTGCCAGCAGCTCCCAGGGGGTAAGGGCCATAAACACTGAAGCTTTCTTT. Protein sequence: CASSSQGVRAINTEAFF.

The chain carries TRBV7-3 and TRBJ2-3, with 10 bases aligning to TRBD1. The CDR3 loop spans 16 amino acids. J gave up 0 bases and V 5 bases, and 5 bases lay outside the gene matches. The V gene's germline CDR1 is SGHTA and CDR2 FQGTGA. The CDR3 DNA reads as TGTGCCAGCAGCCTAGGGACAGGGGCTAGCACAGATACGCAGTATTTT. It specifies CASSLGTGASTDTQYF.

V is TRBV5-6 and J is TRBJ1-6; perhaps TRBD1 as D (5 bases). Germline values: CDR1 SGHDT, CDR2 YYEEEE. V shed 3 bases and J shed 0 bases, with 16 bases lying between them. The CDR3 runs 18 residues. DNA for the CDR3: TGTGCCAGCAGCTCCACCTGGGGGGGTACCTCCTATAATTCACCCCTCCACTTT. This codes for CASSSTWGGTSYNSPLHF.

This clone has a handful of counts. This chain links TRBV2 with TRBJ1-5; TRBD1 is a possible D gene (5 bases). This CDR3 has 17 amino acids. V was pared by 4 bases and J by 2 bases, with 18 bases between. Germline V lookup: CDR1 SNHLY, CDR2 FYNNEI. CDR3 nucleotides: TGTGCCAGCAGTGCCGGGACGGCCCAATTGGGCAATCAGCCCCAGCATTTT. Amino acids: CASSAGTAQLGNQPQHF.

This clone was recorded a few times. V gene TRBV28 combines with J gene TRBJ2-3; D is unclear. Looked up from germline, CDR1 is MDHEN and CDR2 is SYDVKM. The CDR3 is 14 residues long. V was trimmed by 6 bases and J by 3 bases, leaving 13 bases between them. The CDR3 DNA sequence: TGTGCCAGCAGCCCACTCATGGGTACAGATACGCAGTATTTT. Amino acids: CASSPLMGTDTQYF.